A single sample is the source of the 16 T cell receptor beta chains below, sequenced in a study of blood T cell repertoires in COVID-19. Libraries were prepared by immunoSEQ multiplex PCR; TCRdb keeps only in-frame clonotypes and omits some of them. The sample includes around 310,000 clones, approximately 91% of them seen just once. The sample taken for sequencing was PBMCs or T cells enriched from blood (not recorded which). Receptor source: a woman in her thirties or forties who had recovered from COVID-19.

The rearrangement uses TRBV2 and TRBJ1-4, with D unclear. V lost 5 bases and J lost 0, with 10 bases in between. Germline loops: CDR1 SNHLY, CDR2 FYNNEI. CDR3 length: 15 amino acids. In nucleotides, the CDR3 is TGTGCCAGCAGTCGGGGAGATGCAACTAATGAAAAACTGTTTTTT. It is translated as CASSRGDATNEKLFF.

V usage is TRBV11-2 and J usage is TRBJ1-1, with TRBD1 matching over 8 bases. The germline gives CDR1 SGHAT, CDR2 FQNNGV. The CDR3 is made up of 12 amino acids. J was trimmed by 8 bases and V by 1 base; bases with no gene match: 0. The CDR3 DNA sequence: TGTGCCAGCAGCTTAGGGACAGGGGAAGCTTTCTTT. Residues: CASSLGTGEAFF.

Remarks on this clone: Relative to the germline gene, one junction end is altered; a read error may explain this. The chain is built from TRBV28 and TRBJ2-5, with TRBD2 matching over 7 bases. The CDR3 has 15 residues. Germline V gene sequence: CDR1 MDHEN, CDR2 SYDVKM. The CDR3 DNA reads TGTGCCAGCAGTTTAGGGAGGGCCCTCCAAGGGACCCAGTACTTC. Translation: CASSLGRALQGTQYF.

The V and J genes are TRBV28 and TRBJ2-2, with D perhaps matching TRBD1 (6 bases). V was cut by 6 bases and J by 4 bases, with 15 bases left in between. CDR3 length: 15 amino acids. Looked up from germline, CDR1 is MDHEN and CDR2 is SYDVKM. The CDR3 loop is CASRLTGLSTGELFF. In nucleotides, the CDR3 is TGTGCCAGCAGACTTACAGGGTTAAGCACCGGGGAGCTGTTTTTT.

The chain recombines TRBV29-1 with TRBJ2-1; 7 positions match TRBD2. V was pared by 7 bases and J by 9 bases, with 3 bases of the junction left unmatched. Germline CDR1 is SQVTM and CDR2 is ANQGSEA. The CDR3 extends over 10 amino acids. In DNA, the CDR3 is TGCAGCGGCGGGGGAGGTGAGCAGTTCTTC. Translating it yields CSGGGGEQFF.

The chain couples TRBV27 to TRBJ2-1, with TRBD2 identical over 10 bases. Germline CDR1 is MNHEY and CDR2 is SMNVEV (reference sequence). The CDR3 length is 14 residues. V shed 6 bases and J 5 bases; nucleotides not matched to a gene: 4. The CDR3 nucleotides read TGTGCCAGCAGGAGACTAGCGGGTCACAATGAGCAGTTCTTC. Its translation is CASRRLAGHNEQFF.

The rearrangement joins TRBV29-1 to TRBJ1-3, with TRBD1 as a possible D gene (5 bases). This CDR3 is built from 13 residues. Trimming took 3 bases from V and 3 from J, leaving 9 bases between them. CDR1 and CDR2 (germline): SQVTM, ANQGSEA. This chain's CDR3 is CSVDQGGGNTIYF. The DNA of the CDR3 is TGCAGCGTTGACCAGGGAGGTGGAAACACCATATATTTT.

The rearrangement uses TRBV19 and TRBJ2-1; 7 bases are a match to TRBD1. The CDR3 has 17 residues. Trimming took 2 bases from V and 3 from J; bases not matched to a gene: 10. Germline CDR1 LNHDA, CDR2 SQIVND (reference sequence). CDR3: CASSISGTAKFYNEQFF. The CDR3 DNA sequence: TGTGCCAGTAGTATATCCGGGACAGCTAAATTCTACAATGAGCAGTTCTTC.

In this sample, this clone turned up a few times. In DNA form, the CDR3 reads TGTGCCAGCAGCAAAGAATCCGTCCTCTCTGGGGCCAACGTCCTGACTTTC. Its translation is CASSKESVLSGANVLTF. The chain has TRBV21-1 and TRBJ2-6; the table gives TRBD2 as D, unverified against the DNA. TRBV21-1 is a pseudogene segment. The CDR3 runs 17 residues.

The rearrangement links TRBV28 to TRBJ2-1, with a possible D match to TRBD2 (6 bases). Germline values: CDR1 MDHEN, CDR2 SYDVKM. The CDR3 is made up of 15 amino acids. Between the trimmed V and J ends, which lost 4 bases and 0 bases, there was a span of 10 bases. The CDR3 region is CASSSGGDSYNEQFF. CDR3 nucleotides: TGTGCCAGCAGTTCAGGCGGGGACTCCTACAATGAGCAGTTCTTC.

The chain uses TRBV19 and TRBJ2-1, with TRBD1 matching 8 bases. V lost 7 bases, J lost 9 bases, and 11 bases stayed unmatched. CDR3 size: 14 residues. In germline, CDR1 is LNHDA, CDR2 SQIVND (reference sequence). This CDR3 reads CASTSWQGAGEQFF. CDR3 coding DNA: TGTGCCAGTACCTCGTGGCAGGGGGCCGGTGAGCAGTTCTTC.

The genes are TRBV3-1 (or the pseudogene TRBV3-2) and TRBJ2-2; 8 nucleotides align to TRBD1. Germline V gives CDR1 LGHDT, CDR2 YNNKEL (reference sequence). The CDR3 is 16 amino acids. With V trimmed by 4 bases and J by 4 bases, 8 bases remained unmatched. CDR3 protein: CASSLSQGAVTGELFF. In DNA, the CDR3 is TGTGCCAGCAGCCTAAGCCAGGGGGCAGTCACCGGGGAGCTGTTTTTT.

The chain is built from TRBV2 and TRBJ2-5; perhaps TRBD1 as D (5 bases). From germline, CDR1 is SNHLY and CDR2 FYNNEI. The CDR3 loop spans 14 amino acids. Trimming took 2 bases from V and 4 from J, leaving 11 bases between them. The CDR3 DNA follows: TGTGCCAGCAGTGAAAGCCGTAGGGGAGAGACCCAGTACTTC. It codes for CASSESRRGETQYF. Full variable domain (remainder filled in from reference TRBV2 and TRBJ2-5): EPEVTQTPSHQVTQMGQEVILRCVPISNHLYFYWYRQILGQKVEFLVSFYNNEISEKSEIFDDQFSVERPDGSNFTLKIRSTKLEDSAMYFCASSESRRGETQYFGPGTRLLVL.

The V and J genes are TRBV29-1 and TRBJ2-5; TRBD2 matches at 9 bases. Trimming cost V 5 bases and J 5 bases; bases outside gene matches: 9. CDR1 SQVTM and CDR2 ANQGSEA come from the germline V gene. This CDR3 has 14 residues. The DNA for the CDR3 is TGCAGCGTTACAGTCCTAGCGGGAAGTGAGACCCAGTACTTC. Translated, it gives CSVTVLAGSETQYF.

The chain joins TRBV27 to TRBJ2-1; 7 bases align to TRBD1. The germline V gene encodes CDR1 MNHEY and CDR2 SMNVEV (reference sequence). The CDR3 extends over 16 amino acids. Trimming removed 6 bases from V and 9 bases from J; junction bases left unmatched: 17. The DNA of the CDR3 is TGTGCCAGCAGCAAAATATCTTCCGGGACAGTTGGTGAGCAGTTCTTC. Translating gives CASSKISSGTVGEQFF.

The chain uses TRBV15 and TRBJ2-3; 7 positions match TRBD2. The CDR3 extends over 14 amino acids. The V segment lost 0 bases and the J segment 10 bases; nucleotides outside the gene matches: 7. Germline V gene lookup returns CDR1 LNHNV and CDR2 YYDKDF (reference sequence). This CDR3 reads CATSRDSGLAAQYF. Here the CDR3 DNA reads TGTGCCACCAGCAGAGACTCTGGGCTAGCGGCGCAGTATTTT.